The clone carrying this T cell receptor (beta chain) was seen just once. TCRdb keeps only in-frame clones here, not all; method: immunoSEQ multiplex PCR. This sample has fewer than 300,000 clones, with 82% found just once. Looked up from germline, CDR1 is MNHNS and CDR2 is SASEGT. The CDR3 has 17 residues. V dropped 4 bases and J dropped 2; count of bases not matched to a gene: 11. This sample was taken from a study of blood T cell repertoires in COVID-19. Study information: The United States, Italy and Spain supplied acute and convalescent COVID-19 samples.

The TCR comes from a young woman with acute or convalescent COVID-19. The chain employs TRBV6-1 and TRBJ1-2; 9 positions match TRBD1. The sample taken for sequencing was peripheral blood. CDR3 region: CASSVGQGSKRNYGYTF. The DNA for the CDR3 is TGTGCCAGCAGTGTCGGACAGGGGAGCAAGAGAAACTATGGCTACACCTTC.